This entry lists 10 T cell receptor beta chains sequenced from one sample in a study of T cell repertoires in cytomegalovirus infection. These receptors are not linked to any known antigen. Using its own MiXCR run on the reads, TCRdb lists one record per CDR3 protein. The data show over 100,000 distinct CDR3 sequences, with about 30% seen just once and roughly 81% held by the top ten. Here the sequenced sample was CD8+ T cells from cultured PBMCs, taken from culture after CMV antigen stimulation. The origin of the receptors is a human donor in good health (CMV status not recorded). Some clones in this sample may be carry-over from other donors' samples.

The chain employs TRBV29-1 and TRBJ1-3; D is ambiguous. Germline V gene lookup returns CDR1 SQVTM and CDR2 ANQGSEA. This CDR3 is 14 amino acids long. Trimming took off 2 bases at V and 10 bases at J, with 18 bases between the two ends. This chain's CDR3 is CSVEPVGGRITIYF. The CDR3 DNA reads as TGCAGCGTTGAACCGGTAGGAGGTCGGATTACCATATATTTT.

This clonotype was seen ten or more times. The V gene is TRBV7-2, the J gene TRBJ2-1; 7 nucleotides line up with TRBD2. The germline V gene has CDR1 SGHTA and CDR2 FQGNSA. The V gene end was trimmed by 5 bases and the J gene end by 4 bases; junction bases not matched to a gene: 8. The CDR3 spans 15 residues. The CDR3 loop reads CASSPPPSGYNEQFF. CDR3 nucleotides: TGTGCCAGCAGCCCCCCCCCTAGCGGATACAATGAGCAGTTCTTC. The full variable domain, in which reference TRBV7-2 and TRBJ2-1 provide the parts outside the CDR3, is GAGVSQSPSNKVTEKGKDVELRCDPISGHTALYWYRQSLGQGLEFLIYFQGNSAPDKSGLPSDRFSAERTGGSVSTLTIQRTQQEDSAVYLCASSPPPSGYNEQFFGPGTRLTVL.

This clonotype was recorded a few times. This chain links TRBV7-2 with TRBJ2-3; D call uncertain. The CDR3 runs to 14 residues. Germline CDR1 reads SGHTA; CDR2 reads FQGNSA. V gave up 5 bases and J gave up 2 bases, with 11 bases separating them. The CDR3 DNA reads TGTGCCAGCAGCCCACCGGCATTCACAGATACGCAGTATTTT. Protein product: CASSPPAFTDTQYF. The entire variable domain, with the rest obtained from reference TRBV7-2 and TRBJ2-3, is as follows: GAGVSQSPSNKVTEKGKDVELRCDPISGHTALYWYRQSLGQGLEFLIYFQGNSAPDKSGLPSDRFSAERTGGSVSTLTIQRTQQEDSAVYLCASSPPAFTDTQYFGPGTRLTVL.

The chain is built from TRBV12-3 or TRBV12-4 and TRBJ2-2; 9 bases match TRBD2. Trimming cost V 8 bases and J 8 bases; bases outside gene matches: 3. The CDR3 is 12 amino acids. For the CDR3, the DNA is TGTGCCAGCTTTAGCGGGGGAGGGGAGCTGTTTTTT. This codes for CASFSGGGELFF.

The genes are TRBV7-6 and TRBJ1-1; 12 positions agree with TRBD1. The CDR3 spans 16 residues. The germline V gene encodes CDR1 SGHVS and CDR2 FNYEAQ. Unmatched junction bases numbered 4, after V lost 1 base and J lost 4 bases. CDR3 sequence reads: CASSLGGQGAGTEAFF. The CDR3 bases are TGTGCCAGCAGCTTAGGGGGACAGGGGGCAGGCACTGAAGCTTTCTTT.

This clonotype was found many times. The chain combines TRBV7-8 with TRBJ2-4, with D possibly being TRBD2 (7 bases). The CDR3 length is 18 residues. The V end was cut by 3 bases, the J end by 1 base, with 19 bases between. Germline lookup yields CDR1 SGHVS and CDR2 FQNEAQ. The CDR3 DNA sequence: TGTGCCAGCAGCTTGCCTGGGGAGGGGGGGGCGGCCAAAAACATTCAGTACTTC. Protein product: CASSLPGEGGAAKNIQYF.

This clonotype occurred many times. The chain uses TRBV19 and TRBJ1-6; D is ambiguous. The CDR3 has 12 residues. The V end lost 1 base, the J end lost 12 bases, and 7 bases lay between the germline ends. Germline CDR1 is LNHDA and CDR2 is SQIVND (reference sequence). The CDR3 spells CASSIGAGPLHF. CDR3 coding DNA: TGTGCCAGTAGTATAGGGGCAGGACCCCTCCACTTT.

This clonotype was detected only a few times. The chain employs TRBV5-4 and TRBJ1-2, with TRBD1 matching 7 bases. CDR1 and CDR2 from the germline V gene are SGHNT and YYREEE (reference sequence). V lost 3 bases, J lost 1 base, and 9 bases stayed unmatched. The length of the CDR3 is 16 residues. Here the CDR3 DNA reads TGTGCCAGCAGCTGGGGAAGGGGACAGCTTAACTATGGCTACACCTTC. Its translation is CASSWGRGQLNYGYTF.

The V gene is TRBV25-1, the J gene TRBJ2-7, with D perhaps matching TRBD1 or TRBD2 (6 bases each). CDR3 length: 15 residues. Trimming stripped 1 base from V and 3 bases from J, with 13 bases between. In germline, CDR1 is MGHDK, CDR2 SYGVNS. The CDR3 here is CASSELDGGHYEQYF. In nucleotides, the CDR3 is TGTGCCAGCAGTGAATTGGACGGGGGCCACTACGAGCAGTACTTC.

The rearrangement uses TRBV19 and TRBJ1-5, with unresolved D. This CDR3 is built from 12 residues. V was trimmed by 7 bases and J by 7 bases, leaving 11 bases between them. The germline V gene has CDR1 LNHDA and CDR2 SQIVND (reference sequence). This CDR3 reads CASTAGSQPQHF. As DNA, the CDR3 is TGTGCCAGTACCGCCGGATCGCAGCCCCAGCATTTT.